This T cell receptor beta chain originates from a study of blood T cells in healthy people across ages. With regard to this clonotype: Its antigen remains unknown. A much larger clone lies one base from this, so it may be a read error.

Per sample, a minimum of 7 million PBMCs were isolated. The total RNA that was extracted per sample amounted to at least 6 micrograms. The use of a sample-barcoded 5' primer and a J-beta primer mix characterized a second PCR of about 7 to 12 cycles. TCRdb itself ran the 5' RACE reads through MiXCR, one entry per CDR3 protein. The sample records about 1,500,000 distinct CDR3 sequences, 25% to 30% being singletons. The germline V gene encodes CDR1 DFQATT and CDR2 SNEGSKA (reference sequence). The CDR3 covers 14 residues. Regarding the study as a whole: In long-lived donors, naive CD4+ cell counts and diversity exceeded those of aged donors. PBMCs were not sorted, which prevented a conclusive comparison of naive versus antigen-experienced cells.

This chain connects TRBV20-1 to TRBJ2-1; 9 bases agree with TRBD2. The source is a woman aged 25 to 39 in good health. The specimen sequenced was blood. CDR3 amino acids: CSAFLAGPYNEQVF. CDR3 nucleotide sequence: TGCAGTGCTTTCCTAGCGGGGCCCTACAATGAGCAGGTCTTC.